A selection of T cell receptor beta chains follows, all from one sample in a study of T cell responses to AZD1222 COVID-19 vaccine. Clones were read by immunoSEQ multiplex PCR, and TCRdb kept only the in-frame ones, dropping some. The sample has tens of thousands of clones, roughly 88% seen once. Here the sequenced sample was peripheral blood, taken 28 days after the second AZD1222 dose. The receptor set was obtained from an adult who received the AZD1222 COVID-19 vaccine. Both conserved end residues are part of each CDR3. The size of a clone is reported for some rows only, either as once, few or many, or as a class for expanded clones.

V: TRBV27; J: TRBJ1-1; size: NA; CDR3: CASKYQGIGAEAFF
V: TRBV18; J: TRBJ2-2; size: NA; CDR3: CASSPYRANTGELFF
V: TRBV6-4; J: TRBJ2-2; size: NA; CDR3: CASSDSILTGELFF
V: TRBV29-1; J: TRBJ1-1; size: NA; CDR3: CSVAVRDTEAFF
V: TRBV5-1; J: TRBJ1-2; size: few; CDR3: CASSITGQAGYTF
V: TRBV7-8; J: TRBJ2-7; size: NA; CDR3: CASTTGTSLGEQYF
V: TRBV7-6; J: TRBJ2-4; size: NA; CDR3: CASSLSDSRLAKNIQYF
V: TRBV5-1; J: TRBJ2-2; size: NA; CDR3: CASKTSGLDGELFF
V: TRBV9; J: TRBJ1-2; size: NA; CDR3: CASSVDGRESYGYTF
V: TRBV28; J: TRBJ1-2; size: NA; CDR3: CASSFGQGGYTF
V: TRBV5-4; J: TRBJ1-2; size: few; CDR3: CASSFAGGDGYTF
V: TRBV19; J: TRBJ1-3; size: NA; CDR3: CASSNQGDSGNTIYF